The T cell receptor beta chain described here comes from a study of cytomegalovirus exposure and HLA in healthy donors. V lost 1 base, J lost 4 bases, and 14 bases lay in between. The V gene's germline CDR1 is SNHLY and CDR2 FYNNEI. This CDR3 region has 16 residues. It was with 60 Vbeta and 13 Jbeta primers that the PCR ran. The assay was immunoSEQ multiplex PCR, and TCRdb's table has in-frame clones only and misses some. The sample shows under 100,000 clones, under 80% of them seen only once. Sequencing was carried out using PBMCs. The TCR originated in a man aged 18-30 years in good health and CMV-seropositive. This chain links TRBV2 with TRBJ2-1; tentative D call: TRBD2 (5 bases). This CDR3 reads CASSEVHSGIYNEQFF. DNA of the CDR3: TGTGCCAGCAGTGAAGTACACAGCGGCATATACAATGAGCAGTTCTTC.